This entry describes one TCR beta chain. Its antigen remains unknown. Using immunoSEQ multiplex PCR, the repertoire was profiled, and TCRdb retains in-frame clones only, with some absent. The profile shows around 2.3 million clones, approximately 94% of them singletons. The source of the sample is a study of shared clonotypes between healthy human individuals. CDR1 SGHTA and CDR2 FQGTGA come from the germline V gene. Trimming pared 5 bases from V and 1 base from J, leaving 8 bases between. The CDR3 covers 13 residues. Regarding the study as a whole: Naive subsets, compared against memory subsets, generally had larger estimated richness values. Limitation of the genetic and exposure-history diversity represented came from the few donors. A handful of donors held 5% to 5.5% of naive CD4 clonotypes in common.

All donors were healthy HIV-negative adults lacking recent acute infections or vaccinations. The chain links TRBV7-3 to TRBJ1-1; D gene unclear. Sequenced input: naive CD4+ T cells sorted from blood. Regarding subset: CD45RA+ positively selected. The sequence was collected from a man younger than 35 in good health. CDR3 DNA sequence: TGTGCCAGCAGCCCATACAAGAACACTGAAGCTTTCTTT. This gives the protein CASSPYKNTEAFF.